Sequencing of this T cell receptor (beta chain) was carried out in a study of blood T cells in healthy people across ages. The study drew donors from healthy Caucasian individuals in Russia aged roughly 6 to 90. A sample-barcoded 5' primer and a J-beta primer mix were used in a second PCR of roughly 7 to 11 cycles. TCRdb processed the 5' RACE reads anew with MiXCR; each CDR3 protein has one entry. Among around 2 million distinct CDR3 sequences listed, about 39% were seen once. The sample was blood. This sequence was found in a human donor in good health.

CDR3 region: CASSRSGVRTYEQYF. The CDR3 bases are TGTGCCAGCAGCCGCTCGGGGGTGAGGACCTACGAGCAGTACTTC. The genes are TRBV7-2 and TRBJ2-7, with a weak D call TRBD2 (6 bases). This CDR3 has 15 residues. CDR1 is SGHTA and CDR2 is FQGNSA in the germline V gene. Between the trimmed V and J ends, which lost 5 bases and 2 bases, there was a span of 16 bases.